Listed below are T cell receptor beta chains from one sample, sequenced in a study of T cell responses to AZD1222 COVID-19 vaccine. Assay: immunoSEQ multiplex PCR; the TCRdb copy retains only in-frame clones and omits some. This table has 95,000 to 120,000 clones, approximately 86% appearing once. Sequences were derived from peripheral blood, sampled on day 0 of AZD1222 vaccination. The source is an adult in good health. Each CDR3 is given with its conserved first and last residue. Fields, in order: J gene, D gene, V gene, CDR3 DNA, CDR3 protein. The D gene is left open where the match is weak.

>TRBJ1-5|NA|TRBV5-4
TGTGCCAGCAGCTTGGGGCTGAATCAGCCCCAGCATTTT
CASSLGLNQPQHF
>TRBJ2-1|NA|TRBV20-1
TGCAGTGCTAGAGATGGGGCCCAGCAGTTCTTC
CSARDGAQQFF
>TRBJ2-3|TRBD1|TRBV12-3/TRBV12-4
TGTGCCAGCAGATCACAGGGGGCAGGGACGCAGTATTTT
CASRSQGAGTQYF
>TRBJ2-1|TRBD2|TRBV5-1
TGCGCCAGCAGTTCCCTTAGCGGGGGGGCCGGTAATGAGCAGTTCTTC
CASSSLSGGAGNEQFF
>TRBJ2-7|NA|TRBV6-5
TGTGCCAGCAGCCCCACAGGTCGCTCCTACGAGCAGTACTTC
CASSPTGRSYEQYF
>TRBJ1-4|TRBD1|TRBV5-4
TGTGCCAGCAGCCTCAACCCGGGACAGGGTTATGAAAAACTGTTTTTT
CASSLNPGQGYEKLFF
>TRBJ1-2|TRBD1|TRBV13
TGTGCCAGCAGCTTACTACAGGGGTTGGGCGGCTACACCTTC
CASSLLQGLGGYTF
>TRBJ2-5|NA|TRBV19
TGTGCCAGTAGCCCCCGGGCGGCGAACCAAGAGACCCAGTACTTC
CASSPRAANQETQYF
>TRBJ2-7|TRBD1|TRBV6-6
TGTGCCAGCCACCCGGGACAGGGTCGGTACGAGCAGTACTTC
CASHPGQGRYEQYF
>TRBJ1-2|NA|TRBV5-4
TGTGCCAGCAGCTTATCGTCTCTCCGGAGCTACACCTTC
CASSLSSLRSYTF
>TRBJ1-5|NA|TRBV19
TGTGCCAGTAGTATGGTCAGTAGCAATCAGCCCCAGCATTTT
CASSMVSSNQPQHF
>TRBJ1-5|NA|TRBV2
TGTGCCAGCAGTGTTGAAAGAGGCAATCAGCCCCAGCATTTT
CASSVERGNQPQHF